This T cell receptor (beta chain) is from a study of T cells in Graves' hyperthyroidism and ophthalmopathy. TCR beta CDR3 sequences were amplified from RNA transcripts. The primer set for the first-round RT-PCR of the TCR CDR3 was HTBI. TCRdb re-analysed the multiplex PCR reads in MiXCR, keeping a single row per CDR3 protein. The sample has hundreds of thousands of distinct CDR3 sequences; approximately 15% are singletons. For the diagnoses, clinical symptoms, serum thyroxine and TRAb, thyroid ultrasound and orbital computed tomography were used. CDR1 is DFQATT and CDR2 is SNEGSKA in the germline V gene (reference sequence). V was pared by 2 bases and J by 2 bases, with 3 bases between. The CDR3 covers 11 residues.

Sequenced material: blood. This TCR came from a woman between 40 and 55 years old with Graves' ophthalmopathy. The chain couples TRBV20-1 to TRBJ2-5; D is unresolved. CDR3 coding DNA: TGCAGTGCTAGACGTCAAGAGACCCAGTACTTC. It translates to CSARRQETQYF.